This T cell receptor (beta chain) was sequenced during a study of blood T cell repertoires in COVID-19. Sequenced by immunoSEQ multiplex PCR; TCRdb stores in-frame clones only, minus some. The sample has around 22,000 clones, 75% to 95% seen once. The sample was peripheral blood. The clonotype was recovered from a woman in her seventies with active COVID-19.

This CDR3 is CASSLERGTGELFF. DNA for the CDR3: TGTGCCAGCTCGCTAGAAAGGGGCACCGGGGAGCTGTTTTTT. The rearrangement joins TRBV6-5 to TRBJ2-2; possibly TRBD1 for D (5 bases). The CDR3 contains 14 residues. Trimming cost V 8 bases and J 4 bases, with 14 bases left between them. Germline CDR1 is MNHEY and CDR2 is SVGAGI.